Below are 7 T cell receptor beta chains sequenced from a single sample in a study of human T cells and chemical hapten exposure. Regarding time point: pre-sensitization, week 0. As for treatment: therapeutic diphenylcyclopropenone sensitization with weekly scalp DPC. Each CDR3 protein is one row after TCRdb ran MiXCR on the RACE reads. The repertoire holds 80,000 to 95,000 distinct CDR3 sequences, with 8% to 10% as singletons. This material consisted of whole blood, taken in connection with sensitization to the hapten diphenylcyclopropenone (DPC). The receptors stem from a middle-aged woman with alopecia areata. Some clones in this sample may be carry-over from other donors' samples.

This clonotype was detected a few times. The chain recombines TRBV4-1 with TRBJ2-3; D is unresolved. V was cut by 1 base and J by 0 bases, with 8 bases left in between. Per germline, CDR1 MGHRA and CDR2 YSYEKL. The CDR3 totals 15 residues. CDR3 coding DNA: TGCGCCAGCAGCCAAGGCCTAACTAGCACAGATACGCAGTATTTT. Translating it yields CASSQGLTSTDTQYF.

This clonotype was counted many times. This chain connects TRBV6-2 or TRBV6-3 to TRBJ1-5, with D tentatively TRBD1 (6 bases). The CDR3 length is 13 residues. The germline CDR1 and CDR2 sequences are MNHEY and SVGEGT. Trimming took off 7 bases at V and 5 bases at J, with 12 bases between the two ends. The CDR3 DNA reads as TGTGCCAGCACTGGACAGTCCCATCAGCCCCAGCATTTT. This encodes CASTGQSHQPQHF.

This clonotype has only a few counts. The DNA of the CDR3 is TGTGCCAGCAGCTTGGGGACAGGGAAAAAGGGTCAGCCCCAGCATTTT. It encodes CASSLGTGKKGQPQHF. The V gene is TRBV5-6, the J gene TRBJ1-5; the match to TRBD1 covers 8 bases. There are 16 residues in the CDR3. J gave up 6 bases and V 0 bases, and 8 bases lay outside the gene matches. Germline V gene lookup returns CDR1 SGHDT and CDR2 YYEEEE.

This clonotype was seen at least ten times. The chain is built from TRBV28 and TRBJ2-3; 13 bases agree with TRBD2. V gave up 6 bases and J gave up 4 bases; unmatched junction bases: 7. The CDR3 runs 16 residues. Germline loops: CDR1 MDHEN, CDR2 SYDVKM. CDR3 in amino acids: CASSLRLAGGADTQYF. CDR3 sequence (DNA): TGTGCCAGCAGCCTCAGACTAGCGGGGGGCGCAGATACGCAGTATTTT.

V usage is TRBV12-3 or TRBV12-4 and J usage is TRBJ2-5, with a tentative D call TRBD2 (5 bases). The CDR3 loop spans 14 amino acids. The V gene lost 3 bases and the J gene lost 8 bases, with 16 bases spanning the gap. The DNA of the CDR3 is TGTGCCAGCAGTTTTGTACTCGGCGGAGGAACCCAGTACTTC. Protein sequence: CASSFVLGGGTQYF.

V gene TRBV28 combines with J gene TRBJ2-7; a weak D match, TRBD1 (6 bases). Between the trimmed V and J ends, which lost 10 bases and 1 base, there was a span of 11 bases. Germline assignment: CDR1 MDHEN and CDR2 SYDVKM. The CDR3 totals 12 residues. The CDR3 is CATADSSYEQYF. In nucleotides, the CDR3 is TGTGCCACCGCGGACAGTTCCTACGAGCAGTACTTC.

The rearrangement links TRBV5-5 to TRBJ2-1; no reliable D call. The V and J ends lost 0 bases and 0 bases respectively, with 7 bases between them. CDR3 length: 15 amino acids. Germline CDR1 SGHKS, CDR2 YYEKEE (reference sequence). The CDR3 region has the DNA TGTGCCAGCAGCTTGGAAGGGCGCTCCTACAATGAGCAGTTCTTC. Protein: CASSLEGRSYNEQFF.